The 18 T cell receptor beta chains given below trace back to one sample, sequenced in a study of T cells in Graves' hyperthyroidism and ophthalmopathy. Regions amplified from RNA transcripts were the TCR beta CDR3 regions. First-round RT-PCR of the TCR CDR3 relied on the HTBI primer set. TCRdb reprocessed the multiplex PCR reads via MiXCR and lists one record per CDR3 protein. The table shows about 560,000 distinct CDR3 sequences, with more than 15% occurring only once. Sequencing used blood. The receptor set was obtained from a woman under 40 with Graves' hyperthyroidism.

At least ten counts were recorded for this clonotype. V and J are TRBV5-1 and TRBJ2-1; 8 bases fit TRBD1. CDR1 is SGHRS and CDR2 is YFSETQ in the germline V gene. The CDR3 is 15 residues long. Trimming at V came to 4 bases and at J to 1 base, leaving 4 bases not matched to a gene. The CDR3 bases are TGCGCCAGCAGCCTAGGGACAGGTTCCTACAATGAGCAGTTCTTC. It is translated as CASSLGTGSYNEQFF. The full variable domain, completed using reference TRBV5-1 and TRBJ2-1, is KAGVTQTPRYLIKTRGQQVTLSCSPISGHRSVSWYQQTPGQGLQFLFEYFSETQRNKGNFPGRFSGRQFSNSRSEMNVSTLELGDSALYLCASSLGTGSYNEQFFGPGTRLTVL.

This clonotype has at least ten counts. J is TRBJ1-1 and V is TRBV12-3 or TRBV12-4; D is undetermined. V lost 8 bases to trimming and J lost 1 base, with 14 bases between them. This CDR3 region has 14 residues. CDR3 amino acids: CASADSLKNTEAFF. CDR3 sequence (DNA): TGTGCCAGCGCCGATAGCCTGAAGAACACTGAAGCTTTCTTT.

This clonotype was recorded at least ten times. The chain combines TRBV28 with TRBJ2-7; 7 nucleotides agree with TRBD1. The CDR3 covers 15 residues. The ends lost 6 bases at V and 1 base at J; junction bases unmatched: 9. Germline CDR1 MDHEN, CDR2 SYDVKM. CDR3 in DNA: TGTGCCAGCAGCCTACCAGGGGACAGATCCTACGAGCAGTACTTC. Its translation is CASSLPGDRSYEQYF. The entire variable domain, with the rest obtained from reference TRBV28 and TRBJ2-7, is as follows: DVKVTQSSRYLVKRTGEKVFLECVQDMDHENMFWYRQDPGLGLRLIYFSYDVKMKEKGDIPEGYSVSREKKERFSLILESASTNQTSMYLCASSLPGDRSYEQYFGPGTRLTVT.

V usage is TRBV15 and J usage is TRBJ1-4; 8 nucleotides align to TRBD1. The CDR3 consists of 15 residues. The J segment lost 7 bases and the V segment lost 1 base, leaving 5 bases of the junction unmatched. The germline gives CDR1 LNHNV, CDR2 YYDKDF (reference sequence). Written as DNA, the CDR3 is TGTGCCACCAGCAGAGGGGCAGGGGGCAGTGAAAAACTGTTTTTT. It is translated as CATSRGAGGSEKLFF.

This clonotype was observed at least ten times. The chain has TRBV5-1 and TRBJ2-3; 11 bases align to TRBD2. The junction had 9 bases not matched to a gene; V was cut back by 4 bases and J by 5 bases. CDR3 length: 16 residues. Germline lookup yields CDR1 SGHRS and CDR2 YFSETQ. For the CDR3, the DNA is TGCGCCAGCAGCAAGGGACTAGCGGAGAGGGGAGATACGCAGTATTTT. It encodes CASSKGLAERGDTQYF.

This clonotype was seen only a few times. This chain links TRBV19 with TRBJ1-1; D uncertain. The CDR3 length is 15 residues. V lost 4 bases, J lost 8 bases, and 20 bases lay in between. Germline CDR1 reads LNHDA; CDR2 reads SQIVND (reference sequence). CDR3 sequence reads: CASSNEVNPPREAFF. Written as DNA, the CDR3 is TGTGCCAGTAGTAACGAGGTAAACCCCCCCCGCGAAGCTTTCTTT.

The rearrangement joins TRBV12-3 or TRBV12-4 to TRBJ2-1, with D unresolved. Deletions cut 6 bases from V and 2 bases from J, with 11 bases between. This CDR3 contains 14 residues. In DNA, the CDR3 is TGTGCCAGCAGGCGGCTAGATCCCTACAATGAGCAGTTCTTC. This sequence encodes CASRRLDPYNEQFF.

This clonotype was observed a handful of times. This chain connects TRBV7-8 to TRBJ2-7, with 10 bases lining up with TRBD2. CDR1 SGHVS and CDR2 FQNEAQ come from the germline V gene. The J segment lost 6 bases and the V segment lost 2 bases, leaving 7 bases of the junction unmatched. This CDR3 comprises 15 residues. CDR3 sequence reads: CASSLRPSGSPEQYF. DNA of the CDR3: TGTGCCAGCAGCTTAAGGCCTAGCGGGAGCCCCGAGCAGTACTTC.

The rearrangement uses TRBV7-9 and TRBJ2-2; TRBD1 agrees at 7 bases. Per germline, CDR1 SEHNR and CDR2 FQNEAQ (reference sequence). The junction had 7 bases not matched to a gene; V was cut back by 5 bases and J by 1 base. This CDR3 spans 16 amino acids. The CDR3 is CASSPLGQQNTGELFF. CDR3 nucleotides: TGTGCCAGCAGCCCCTTGGGACAGCAGAACACCGGGGAGCTGTTTTTT.

This clonotype was seen many times. The chain has TRBV2 and TRBJ2-1; TRBD2 agrees at 8 bases. This CDR3 region has 15 residues. The J segment lost 8 bases and the V segment lost 10 bases, leaving 16 bases of the junction unmatched. In germline, CDR1 is SNHLY, CDR2 FYNNEI. CDR3 in DNA: TGTGCCACCCGGCGGGGGACTAGTCATTTGGATGAGCAGTTCTTC. Protein sequence: CATRRGTSHLDEQFF.

This chain joins TRBV29-1 and TRBJ1-2, with D possibly being TRBD1 (5 bases). Trimming cost V 5 bases and J 8 bases, with 12 bases left between them. Germline V gene lookup returns CDR1 SQVTM and CDR2 ANQGSEA. The CDR3 totals 11 residues. CDR3 residues: CSVWGLEGYTF. The CDR3 region has the DNA TGCAGCGTTTGGGGGTTGGAGGGCTACACCTTC. Full variable domain (missing parts from reference TRBV29-1 and TRBJ1-2): SAVISQKPSRDICQRGTSLTIQCQVDSQVTMMFWYRQQPGQSLTLIATANQGSEATYESGFVIDKFPISRPNLTFSTLTVSNMSPEDSSIYLCSVWGLEGYTFGSGTRLTVV.

This clonotype was recorded many times. This chain uses TRBV12-3 or TRBV12-4 with TRBJ2-3; weak D call: TRBD1 (6 bases). The V and J ends lost 5 bases and 3 bases respectively, with 15 bases between them. The CDR3 spans 15 residues. The CDR3 DNA is TGTGCCAGCAGTGTACCAGGGGAGCCAACAGATACGCAGTATTTT. It codes for CASSVPGEPTDTQYF.

A few counts support this clonotype. The J gene is TRBJ2-3, the V gene TRBV5-1; D is possibly TRBD1 (5 bases). The CDR3 totals 20 residues. The V end lost 3 bases, the J end lost 2 bases, and 28 bases lay between the germline ends. Germline CDR1 reads SGHRS; CDR2 reads YFSETQ. The CDR3: CASSWPAADTGGVVTDTQYF. The CDR3 DNA follows: TGCGCCAGCAGCTGGCCAGCAGCAGATACAGGCGGTGTGGTCACAGATACGCAGTATTTT.

CDR3 coding DNA: TGCGCCAGCAGCAAGGTGGCGACAGGGGGGATCTCTGGGGCCAACGTCCTGACTTTC. Amino acids: CASSKVATGGISGANVLTF. The chain has TRBV5-1 and TRBJ2-6; 9 nucleotides align to TRBD1. This CDR3 region has 19 residues. V lost 4 bases, J lost 0 bases, and 11 bases stayed unmatched. The germline V gene encodes CDR1 SGHRS and CDR2 YFSETQ.

The V gene is TRBV7-3, the J gene TRBJ2-1; 8 bases map to TRBD2. This CDR3 region has 16 residues. Trimming at V came to 1 base and at J to 8 bases, leaving 10 bases not matched to a gene. Per germline, CDR1 SGHTA and CDR2 FQGTGA. The CDR3 DNA sequence: TGTGCCAGCAGCTTAAGCGGGGGACTAGTAGTAGATGAGCAGTTCTTC. This codes for CASSLSGGLVVDEQFF. The full variable domain, rest sourced from reference TRBV7-3 and TRBJ2-1, is GAGVSQTPSNKVTEKGKYVELRCDPISGHTALYWYRQSLGQGPEFLIYFQGTGAADDSGLPNDRFFAVRPEGSVSTLKIQRTERGDSAVYLCASSLSGGLVVDEQFFGPGTRLTVL.

At least ten counts were recorded for this clonotype. This chain links TRBV5-1 with TRBJ1-6; maybe TRBD1 (6 bases). Germline lookup yields CDR1 SGHRS and CDR2 YFSETQ. V lost 0 bases to trimming and J lost 5 bases, with 12 bases between them. This CDR3 contains 16 residues. CDR3 in DNA: TGCGCCAGCAGCTTGGCAGGGACAAGTAATAATTCACCCCTCCACTTT. This sequence encodes CASSLAGTSNNSPLHF.

This clonotype was observed many times. The chain carries TRBV2 and TRBJ2-7; TRBD2 might be the D (5 bases). This CDR3 is 14 amino acids long. Germline V gives CDR1 SNHLY, CDR2 FYNNEI. V gave up 0 bases and J gave up 5 bases, with 11 bases separating them. CDR3 sequence (DNA): TGTGCCAGCAGTGAAGCCAGGCTGAGGGACGAGCAGTACTTC. This translates into CASSEARLRDEQYF.

This clonotype has ten or more counts. The chain employs TRBV24-1 and TRBJ2-7; 10 nucleotides agree with TRBD1. CDR1 is KGHDR, CDR2 SFDVKD, per germline. The CDR3 totals 15 residues. With 9 bases clipped from V and 3 bases from J, the junction kept 10 bases outside the gene matches. The CDR3 nucleotides are TGTGCCACCCCAAATGGGACAGGGGCCGTCTACGAGCAGTACTTC. It translates to CATPNGTGAVYEQYF.